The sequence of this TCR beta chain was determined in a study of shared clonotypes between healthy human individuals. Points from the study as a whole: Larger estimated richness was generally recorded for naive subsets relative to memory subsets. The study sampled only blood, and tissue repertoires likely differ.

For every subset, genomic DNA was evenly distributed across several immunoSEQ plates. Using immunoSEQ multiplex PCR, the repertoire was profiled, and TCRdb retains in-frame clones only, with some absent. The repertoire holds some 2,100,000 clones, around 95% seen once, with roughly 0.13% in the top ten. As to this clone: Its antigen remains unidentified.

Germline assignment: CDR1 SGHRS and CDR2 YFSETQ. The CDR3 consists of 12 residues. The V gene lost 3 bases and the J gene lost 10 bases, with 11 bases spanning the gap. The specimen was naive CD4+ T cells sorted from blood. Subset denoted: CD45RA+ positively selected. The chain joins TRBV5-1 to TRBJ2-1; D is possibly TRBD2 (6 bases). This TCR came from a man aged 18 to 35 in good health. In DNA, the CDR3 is TGCGCCAGCAGCTCCTCGGGGGAAGAGCAGTTCTTC. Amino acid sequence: CASSSSGEEQFF.